Presented here are 27 T cell receptor beta chains from one specimen sequenced in a study of CXCR3-negative and CXCR3-positive naive CD8 T cells. UMI-tagged TRB cDNA libraries were built via 5' RACE. TCRdb re-called the 5' RACE reads and shows each CDR3 protein once, DNA omitted. The sample's table shows 100,000 to 150,000 distinct CDR3 sequences. The sequencing sample was made of naive CXCR3- CD8+ T cells from blood. The subset denotes: CD45RO-CCR7+CD27+CD95- naive CD8+ T cells lacking CXCR3 (TNR3-). These receptor sequences come from a human donor in good health. Some clones in this sample may be carry-over from other donors' samples.

J is TRBJ2-2 and V is TRBV3-1; TCRdb's D call of TRBD2 is untestable without DNA. Looked up from germline, CDR1 is LGHDT and CDR2 is YNNKEL (reference sequence). The CDR3 consists of 18 residues. The CDR3 sequence: CASSPDGTSGETAGELFF.

The chain combines TRBV4-3 with TRBJ2-7; TCRdb gives TRBD1 as the D gene, but with no DNA this cannot be confirmed. CDR3 length: 16 amino acids. Germline CDR1 and CDR2: LGHNA and YSLEER. The CDR3 sequence: CASSQDRWDRTYEQYF.

The rearrangement links TRBV7-9 to TRBJ2-1; checking the TCRdb D call of TRBD1 is not possible without DNA. In germline, CDR1 is SEHNR, CDR2 FQNEAQ (reference sequence). The length of the CDR3 is 15 residues. The CDR3 sequence is CASSRPADSYNEQFF.

The chain combines TRBV21-1 with TRBJ1-2. TRBV21-1 represents a pseudogene. This CDR3 region has 13 residues. CDR3 sequence reads: CASSKARGVGYTF.

This chain links TRBV19 with TRBJ2-5; TCRdb designates TRBD2, a call that cannot be tested without DNA. The CDR3 covers 17 residues. Germline assignment: CDR1 LNHDA and CDR2 SQIVND (reference sequence). The CDR3 sequence is CASSPIQLTTAPVTQYF.

This chain joins TRBV20-1 and TRBJ1-1; no DNA is available, so the TRBD1 call from TCRdb remains unchecked. CDR1 and CDR2 (germline): DFQATT, SNEGSKA (reference sequence). This CDR3 has 14 amino acids. The CDR3 protein is CSASLGALNTEAFF.

Here the CDR3 reads CASSELGSSYEQYF. The chain uses TRBV6-1 and TRBJ2-7. The CDR3 is 14 residues long. Germline CDR1 and CDR2: MNHNS and SASEGT.

The chain uses TRBV29-1 and TRBJ2-7; TCRdb names TRBD1, which stays unverified in the absence of DNA. This CDR3 is 16 amino acids long. The germline V gene has CDR1 SQVTM and CDR2 ANQGSEA. CDR3 protein: CSVELRQGANSYEQYF.

This chain joins TRBV5-6 and TRBJ2-7. The CDR3 length is 12 residues. Germline lookup yields CDR1 SGHDT and CDR2 YYEEEE. The CDR3 region is CASSFAYYEQYF.

The chain couples TRBV4-1 to TRBJ1-2; TCRdb picks TRBD1, but there is no DNA to check that call. Per germline, CDR1 MGHRA and CDR2 YSYEKL. The CDR3 has 15 residues. This CDR3 is CASSQVRDSYYGYTF.

This chain links TRBV28 with TRBJ2-2; checking the TCRdb D call of TRBD1 is not possible without DNA. The germline V gene has CDR1 MDHEN and CDR2 SYDVKM. This CDR3 comprises 14 residues. The CDR3 loop is CASSPTGTTGELFF.

V usage is TRBV12-3 or TRBV12-4 and J usage is TRBJ2-1; with no DNA, the TCRdb D assignment of TRBD2 cannot be verified. This CDR3 has 13 amino acids. CDR3 sequence reads: CASSPGRANEQFF.

The gene calls are TRBV20-1 and TRBJ1-2; TCRdb calls TRBD1, which cannot be checked without DNA. This CDR3 comprises 15 residues. Germline V gene lookup returns CDR1 DFQATT and CDR2 SNEGSKA (reference sequence). The CDR3 reads CSATDPGQETYGYTF.

The chain links TRBV7-2 to TRBJ2-7; the D gene TCRdb calls, TRBD2, cannot be checked with no DNA. CDR3 length: 15 residues. The germline V gene has CDR1 SGHTA and CDR2 FQGNSA. CDR3 loop: CASNPGLAEDYEQYF.

V and J are TRBV23-1 and TRBJ1-5; the TRBD1 assignment by TCRdb is unverifiable without DNA. TRBV23-1 is marked as an open reading frame, function uncertain. The length of the CDR3 is 18 residues. The CDR3 region is CASSHGGKKGRSNQPQHF.

The chain is built from TRBV7-6 and TRBJ2-3; there is no DNA to check the TCRdb D call of TRBD1. Germline V gene data show CDR1 as SGHVS and CDR2 as FNYEAQ. The CDR3 loop spans 16 amino acids. CDR3 amino acids: CASSLEAGHNTDTQYF.

This chain links TRBV29-1 with TRBJ2-5; TCRdb's assignment of TRBD2 cannot be checked, as there is no DNA. CDR3 size: 16 residues. Germline V lookup: CDR1 SQVTM, CDR2 ANQGSEA. The CDR3 spells CSVEDLVIAAQETQYF.

This chain uses TRBV23-1 with TRBJ2-7; the D call from TCRdb, TRBD2, cannot be confirmed without DNA. TRBV23-1 is an open reading frame, and its role is uncertain. The CDR3 runs 17 residues. The CDR3 sequence: CASSQGLAGGPLYEQYF.

The CDR3 loop reads CASNLAGGSYEQYF. The rearrangement uses TRBV28 and TRBJ2-7; checking the TCRdb D call of TRBD2 is not possible without DNA. The CDR3 is 14 residues long. Per the germline V gene, CDR1 is MDHEN and CDR2 is SYDVKM. Filled out from reference TRBV28 and TRBJ2-7, the complete variable domain reads DVKVTQSSRYLVKRTGEKVFLECVQDMDHENMFWYRQDPGLGLRLIYFSYDVKMKEKGDIPEGYSVSREKKERFSLILESASTNQTSMYLCASNLAGGSYEQYFGPGTRLTVT.

This chain joins TRBV2 and TRBJ2-1; the D call of TRBD1 rests on TCRdb alone, since no DNA is present to check it. Germline loops: CDR1 SNHLY, CDR2 FYNNEI. The CDR3 extends over 15 amino acids. CDR3 region: CASSSTGGLNNEQFF.

The V and J genes are TRBV20-1 and TRBJ1-2. CDR1 and CDR2 (germline): DFQATT, SNEGSKA (reference sequence). The CDR3 contains 14 residues. The CDR3 here is CSARDPGTAYGYTF.

V is TRBV15 and J is TRBJ2-2; the TCRdb D gene call, TRBD1, has no DNA to confirm it. CDR3 length equals 14 residues. Germline assignment: CDR1 LNHNV and CDR2 YYDKDF (reference sequence). CDR3 region: CATSRVSGRGELFF.

The genes are TRBV7-2 and TRBJ2-4; TCRdb's assignment of TRBD2 cannot be checked, as there is no DNA. Germline V lookup: CDR1 SGHTA, CDR2 FQGNSA. This CDR3 region has 15 residues. CDR3 amino acids: CASSLAGTSMDIQYF. Full variable domain (remainder filled in from reference TRBV7-2 and TRBJ2-4): GAGVSQSPSNKVTEKGKDVELRCDPISGHTALYWYRQSLGQGLEFLIYFQGNSAPDKSGLPSDRFSAERTGGSVSTLTIQRTQQEDSAVYLCASSLAGTSMDIQYFGAGTRLSVL.

The V gene is TRBV11-3, the J gene TRBJ2-1; TCRdb outputs TRBD1, but without DNA this stays unchecked. Per the germline V gene, CDR1 is SGHNT and CDR2 is YENEEA. This CDR3 spans 14 amino acids. The CDR3 reads CASSLAGAHNEQFF.

The chain has TRBV21-1 and TRBJ2-5; the TRBD2 assignment by TCRdb is unverifiable without DNA. TRBV21-1 is tagged as a pseudogene. The CDR3 sequence is 16 residues long. CDR3 region: CASSKVLAEPQETQYF.

The chain links TRBV28 to TRBJ2-7; with no DNA, the TCRdb D assignment of TRBD2 cannot be verified. Germline loops: CDR1 MDHEN, CDR2 SYDVKM. CDR3 length: 17 residues. The CDR3 protein is CASSSRDSGRDTYEQYF.

The J gene is TRBJ1-1, the V gene TRBV7-9. CDR1 SEHNR and CDR2 FQNEAQ come from the germline V gene (reference sequence). The CDR3 covers 13 residues. The chain's CDR3 is CASSLGLYTEAFF.